Listed below are T cell receptor beta chains from one sample, sequenced in a study of beta chain features in type 1 diabetes. Assay used: immunoSEQ multiplex PCR; TCRdb lists only in-frame clones, some missing. The table has 130,000 to 150,000 clones, over 9.5% seen once; the top ten hold 1% to 1.5%. The sequenced sample was naive CD4+ T cells from blood. The receptors stem from a man aged 18 to 29 in good health. CDR3s include the opening cysteine and the closing phenylalanine or tryptophan. A D gene is named only where the DNA matches it firmly. Not all rows give a size; the values are once, few, many and, for expanded clones, a class.

V gene	clone size	D gene	J gene	CDR3 protein	CDR3 DNA
TRBV9	.	.	TRBJ2-2	CASRTLSGTGELFF	TGTGCCAGCAGAACCCTCAGTGGCACCGGGGAGCTGTTTTTT
TRBV9	few	TRBD2	TRBJ2-1	CASSDGLAGYNEQFF	TGTGCCAGCAGCGATGGACTAGCGGGGTACAATGAGCAGTTCTTC
TRBV7-6	.	TRBD2	TRBJ2-1	CASSRDTVRTSGGYNEQFF	TGTGCCAGCAGCCGGGACACGGTTAGGACTAGCGGGGGCTACAATGAGCAGTTCTTC
TRBV6-6	many	TRBD1	TRBJ2-1	CASSSMTGGNEQFF	TGTGCCAGCAGTTCCATGACAGGGGGGAATGAGCAGTTCTTC
TRBV5-1	few	TRBD1	TRBJ2-7	CASSLAGTGETYEQYF	TGCGCCAGCAGCTTGGCCGGGACAGGGGAAACCTACGAGCAGTACTTC
TRBV5-5	few	.	TRBJ2-1	CASSLARPINEQFF	TGTGCCAGCAGCTTGGCCAGGCCGATAAATGAGCAGTTCTTC
TRBV9	.	TRBD2	TRBJ2-2	CASSVGHRLAGGRNTGELFF	TGTGCCAGCAGCGTAGGCCACAGACTAGCGGGGGGCAGGAACACCGGGGAGCTGTTTTTT
TRBV25-1	.	.	TRBJ2-1	CASSGRDSSYNEQFF	TGTGCCAGCAGTGGTCGGGATAGCTCCTACAATGAGCAGTTCTTC
TRBV11-2	.	TRBD1	TRBJ2-1	CASIPGTGGYNEQFF	TGTGCCAGCATCCCCGGGACAGGGGGCTACAATGAGCAGTTCTTC
TRBV19	few	.	TRBJ1-2	CASSALQEYYGYTF	TGTGCCAGTAGTGCCTTACAGGAGTACTATGGCTACACCTTC
TRBV7-6	few	.	TRBJ2-5	CASSLTQKETQYF	TGTGCCAGCAGCTTAACACAAAAAGAGACCCAGTACTTC
TRBV6-5	few	TRBD1	TRBJ1-2	CASSYSQGAGYGYTF	TGTGCCAGCAGTTACTCGCAGGGGGCTGGCTATGGCTACACCTTC
TRBV4-2	few	TRBD2	TRBJ2-1	CASSLETSGGWNEQFF	TGTGCCAGCAGCCTGGAGACTAGCGGGGGGTGGAATGAGCAGTTCTTC
TRBV19	.	.	TRBJ1-5	CASSIGTAQPQHF	TGTGCCAGTAGTATAGGGACAGCACAGCCCCAGCATTTT
TRBV4-1	.	.	TRBJ1-2	CASSQAHRDINYGYTF	TGCGCCAGCAGCCAAGCGCACAGGGATATTAACTATGGCTACACCTTC
TRBV19	.	TRBD1	TRBJ2-1	CASSMNRGNEQFF	TGTGCCAGTAGTATGAACAGGGGTAATGAGCAGTTCTTC
TRBV7-2	few	TRBD2	TRBJ2-1	CASSPRRGGGFSSYNEQFF	TGTGCCAGCAGCCCACGAAGGGGCGGGGGGTTCAGCTCCTACAATGAGCAGTTCTTC
TRBV5-4	few	.	TRBJ1-2	CASSVSTGSNYGYTF	TGTGCCAGCAGCGTGTCAACGGGATCTAACTATGGCTACACCTTC
TRBV7-9	many	.	TRBJ2-7	CASSPGGTVSYEQYF	TGTGCCAGCAGCCCAGGGGGGACAGTGTCCTACGAGCAGTACTTC
TRBV4-1	.	TRBD2	TRBJ2-5	CASSRGLAGSQETQYF	TGTGCCAGCAGCCGGGGACTAGCGGGGAGCCAAGAGACCCAGTACTTC
TRBV30	.	.	TRBJ2-1	CAWGRGASYNEQFF	TGTGCCTGGGGCCGGGGGGCTTCCTACAATGAGCAGTTCTTC
TRBV5-1	.	.	TRBJ2-7	CASSLLRTGKTYEQYF	TGCGCCAGCAGCTTGTTGAGAACAGGGAAAACCTACGAGCAGTACTTC
TRBV14	.	.	TRBJ2-7	CASSLGRGAYEQYF	TGTGCCAGCAGTCTAGGCCGCGGGGCCTACGAGCAGTACTTC
TRBV7-2	few	.	TRBJ2-6	CASSRAQGQTGANVLTF	TGTGCCAGCAGCCGAGCCCAGGGCCAAACTGGGGCCAACGTCCTGACTTTC
TRBV7-6	many	.	TRBJ1-2	CASSFASQGRYTF	TGTGCCAGCAGCTTCGCCTCACAGGGTCGCTACACCTTC
TRBV5-1	.	.	TRBJ2-3	CASGRGGEDTQYF	TGCGCCAGCGGGCGGGGAGGTGAGGATACGCAGTATTTT
TRBV30	.	TRBD1	TRBJ1-3	CAWDRAGNTIYF	TGTGCCTGGGACAGGGCGGGAAACACCATATATTTT